The TCR beta chain described here comes from a study of blood T cell repertoires in COVID-19. About the study: T cells, B-cell-depleted T cells, or PBMCs provided the cDNA or gDNA that served as material.

Under the authors' procedure: Estimation of nucleated cell counts was performed using reference gene primer amplification. Here immunoSEQ multiplex PCR was the method, and the copy in TCRdb shows in-frame clones only, minus some. Clone size and the V and J calls come from that table; the DNA yielded D and trimming. This table has some 260,000 clones, about 79% appearing once. V gave up 0 bases and J gave up 5 bases, with 13 bases separating them. CDR1 and CDR2 from the germline V gene are MNHNY and SVGAGI (reference sequence). The length of the CDR3 is 15 residues. This clonotype originated in a man aged 80 or over with acute or convalescent COVID-19. The chain employs TRBV6-6 and TRBJ1-1, with a tentative D call TRBD1 (5 bases). The sequencing sample was made of peripheral blood. CDR3 bases: TGTGCCAGCAGTTACTCGAGGAGGGAGGGGACTGAAGCTTTCTTT. Translating gives CASSYSRREGTEAFF.